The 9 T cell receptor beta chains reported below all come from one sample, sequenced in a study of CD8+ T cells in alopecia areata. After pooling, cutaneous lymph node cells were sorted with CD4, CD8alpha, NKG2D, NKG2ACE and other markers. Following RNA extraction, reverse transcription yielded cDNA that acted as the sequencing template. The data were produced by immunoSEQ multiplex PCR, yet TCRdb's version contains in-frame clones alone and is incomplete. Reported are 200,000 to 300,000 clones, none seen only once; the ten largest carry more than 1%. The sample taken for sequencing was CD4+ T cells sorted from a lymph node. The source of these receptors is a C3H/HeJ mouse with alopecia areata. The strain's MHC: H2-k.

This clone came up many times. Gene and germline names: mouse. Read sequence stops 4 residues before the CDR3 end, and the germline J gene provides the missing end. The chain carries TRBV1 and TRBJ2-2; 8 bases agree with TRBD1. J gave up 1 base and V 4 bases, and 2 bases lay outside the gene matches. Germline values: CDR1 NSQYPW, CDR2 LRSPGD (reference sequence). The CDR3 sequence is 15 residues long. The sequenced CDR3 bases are TGCACCTGCAGTGACAGGGGGGTAAACACCGGG. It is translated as CTCSDRGVNTG. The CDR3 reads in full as CTCSDRGVNTGQLYF.

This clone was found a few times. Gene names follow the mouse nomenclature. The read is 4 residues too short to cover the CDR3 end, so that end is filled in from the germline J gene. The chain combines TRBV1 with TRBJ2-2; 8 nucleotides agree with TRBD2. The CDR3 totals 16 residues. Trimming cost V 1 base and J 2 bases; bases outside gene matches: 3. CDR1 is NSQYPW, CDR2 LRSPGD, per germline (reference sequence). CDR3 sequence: CTCSAAGGRNTGQLYF. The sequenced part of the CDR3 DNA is TGCACCTGCAGTGCAGCTGGGGGGAGGAACACCGGG.

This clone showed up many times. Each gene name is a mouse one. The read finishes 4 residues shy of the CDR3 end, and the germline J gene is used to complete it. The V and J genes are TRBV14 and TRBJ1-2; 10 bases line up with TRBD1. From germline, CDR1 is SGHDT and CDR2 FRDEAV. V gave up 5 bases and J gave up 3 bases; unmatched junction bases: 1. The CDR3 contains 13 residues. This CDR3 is CASRTGGYSDYTF. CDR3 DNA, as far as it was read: TGTGCCAGCAGGACAGGGGGCTACTCC. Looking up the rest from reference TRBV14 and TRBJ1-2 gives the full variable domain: EAGVTQSPRYAVLQEGQAVSFWCDPISGHDTLYWYQQPRDQGPQLLVYFRDEAVIDNSQLPSDRFSAVRPKGTNSTLKIQSAKQGDTATYLCASRTGGYSDYTFGSGTRLLVI.

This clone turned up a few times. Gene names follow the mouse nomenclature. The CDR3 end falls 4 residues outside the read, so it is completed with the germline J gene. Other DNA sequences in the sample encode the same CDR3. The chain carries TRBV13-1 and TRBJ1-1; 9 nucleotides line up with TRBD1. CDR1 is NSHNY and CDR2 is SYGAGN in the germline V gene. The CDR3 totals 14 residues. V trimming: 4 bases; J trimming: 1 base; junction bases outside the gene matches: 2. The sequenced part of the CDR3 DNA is TGTGCCAGCAGTCCACAGGGGGCGAACACA. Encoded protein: CASSPQGANT. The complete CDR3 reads CASSPQGANTEVFF.

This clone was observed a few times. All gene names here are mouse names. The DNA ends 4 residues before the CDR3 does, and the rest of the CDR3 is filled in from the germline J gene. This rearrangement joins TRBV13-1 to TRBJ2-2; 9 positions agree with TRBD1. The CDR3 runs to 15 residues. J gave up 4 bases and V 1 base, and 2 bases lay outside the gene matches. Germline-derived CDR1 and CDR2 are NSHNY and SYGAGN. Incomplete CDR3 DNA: TGTGCCAGCAGTGATCGGGACAGGGCCACCGGG. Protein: CASSDRDRATG. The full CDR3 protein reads CASSDRDRATGQLYF.

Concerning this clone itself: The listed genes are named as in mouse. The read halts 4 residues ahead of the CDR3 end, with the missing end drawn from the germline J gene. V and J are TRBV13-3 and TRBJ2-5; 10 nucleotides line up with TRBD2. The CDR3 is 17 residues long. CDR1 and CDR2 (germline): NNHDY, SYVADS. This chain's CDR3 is CASSDAWGGGRTDTQYF. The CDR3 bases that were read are TGTGCCAGCAGTGATGCCTGGGGGGGCGGAAGGACCGAC.

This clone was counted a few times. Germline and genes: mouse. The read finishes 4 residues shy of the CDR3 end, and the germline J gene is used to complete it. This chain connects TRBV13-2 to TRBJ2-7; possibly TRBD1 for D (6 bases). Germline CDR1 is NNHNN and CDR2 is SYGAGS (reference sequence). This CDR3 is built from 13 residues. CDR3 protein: CASGDGDKYEQYF. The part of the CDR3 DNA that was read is TGTGCCAGCGGTGATGGGGACAAATAT.

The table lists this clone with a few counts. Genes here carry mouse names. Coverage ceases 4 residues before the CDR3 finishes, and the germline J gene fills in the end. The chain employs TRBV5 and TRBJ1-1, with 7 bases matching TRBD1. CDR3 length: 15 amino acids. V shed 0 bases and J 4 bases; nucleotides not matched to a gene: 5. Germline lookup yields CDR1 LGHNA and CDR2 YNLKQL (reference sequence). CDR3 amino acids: CASSQEKGGSTEVFF. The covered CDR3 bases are TGTGCCAGCAGCCAAGAGAAAGGGGGCAGCACA.

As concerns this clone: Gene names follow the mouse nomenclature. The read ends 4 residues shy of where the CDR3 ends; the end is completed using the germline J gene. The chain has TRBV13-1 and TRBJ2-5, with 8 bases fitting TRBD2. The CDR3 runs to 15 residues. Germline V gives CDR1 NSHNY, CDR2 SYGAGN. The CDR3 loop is CASSDSPGGSDTQYF. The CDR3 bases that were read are TGTGCCAGCAGTGATTCTCCTGGGGGGTCAGAC.